This TCR beta chain derives from a study of T-cell reconstitution after alpha-beta-depleted transplantation in children. V was trimmed by 0 bases and J by 3 bases, leaving 14 bases between them. Germline CDR1 reads DFQATT; CDR2 reads SNEGSKA (reference sequence). This CDR3 contains 15 residues. Points on this clonotype: This may stem from a read error, because a much larger clone lies one nucleotide away.

Researchers prepared the TCRbeta library using unique molecular identifiers, the study reports. TCRdb re-called the PCR reads with MiXCR, one entry per CDR3 protein. The sample includes roughly 590,000 distinct CDR3 sequences, about 15% of them seen just once. The source material was PBMCs from the stem cell graft donor, sampled from the stem cell graft. The rearrangement uses TRBV20-1 and TRBJ1-1; D is unclear. The receptor's source is a human donor who donated a stem cell graft to a child with acute myeloid leukemia. The CDR3 DNA reads as TGCAGTGCTAGAGATGTCGCCCCGGGCTACACTGAAGCTTTCTTT. Its translation: CSARDVAPGYTEAFF.